A single sample gave rise to the 28 T cell receptor beta chains below, sequenced in a study of HIV-infected children after antiretroviral therapy interruption. Indicated treatment: PENTA 11 planned treatment interruption arm or continuous ART arm. A 3' RACE protocol on RNA, with unique molecular identifiers, produced the TCR library. TCRdb called the 3' RACE reads again in MiXCR, with one record for every CDR3 protein. The sample lists about 89,000 distinct CDR3 sequences, around 6.9% occurring once. The sequences come from CD45RA+ CD4+ T cells from PBMCs, pooled from several time points, collected from a donor given antiretroviral therapy, either interrupted or continuous. Subset specified: naive CD4+ CD45RA+ CD45RO- T cells. These receptors originate from a pool of human donors with HIV.

This clonotype was observed at least ten times. This chain connects TRBV5-4 to TRBJ1-2, with a tentative D call TRBD1 (5 bases). The V gene lost 0 bases and the J gene lost 4 bases, with 19 bases spanning the gap. The germline gives CDR1 SGHNT, CDR2 YYREEE (reference sequence). This CDR3 is 17 amino acids long. DNA for the CDR3: TGTGCCAGCAGCTTGGTTAGTTTTCGGGACGCCTTCTATGGCTACACCTTC. Translating gives CASSLVSFRDAFYGYTF.

The V gene is TRBV12-5, the J gene TRBJ2-7, with 11 bases lining up with TRBD1. Germline V gives CDR1 LGHNT, CDR2 FRNRAP. This CDR3 has 18 residues. V gave up 0 bases and J gave up 3 bases; unmatched junction bases: 10. This CDR3 is CASGLVPEGQGANYEQYF. The CDR3 nucleotides are TGTGCTAGTGGTTTGGTACCCGAAGGACAGGGGGCCAACTACGAGCAGTACTTC.

This clonotype has at least ten counts. The V and J genes are TRBV4-1 and TRBJ1-1, with D unresolved. The V gene lost 4 bases and the J gene lost 5 bases, with 20 bases spanning the gap. Germline V gives CDR1 MGHRA, CDR2 YSYEKL. This CDR3 contains 16 residues. Here the CDR3 reads CASSPIPGVGRTEAFF. CDR3 DNA: TGCGCCAGCAGCCCAATCCCCGGGGTGGGGAGGACTGAAGCTTTCTTT.

The chain links TRBV18 to TRBJ1-2; D not certain. From germline, CDR1 is KGHSH and CDR2 LQKENI. The CDR3 spans 15 residues. The ends were cut back, 3 bases at V and 2 bases at J, with 13 bases in the middle. The chain's CDR3 is CASSPRADLNYGYTF. The CDR3 bases are TGTGCCAGCTCACCTAGGGCGGATTTAAACTATGGCTACACCTTC.

The rearrangement links TRBV6-5 to TRBJ2-6; 8 nucleotides line up with TRBD1. V was pared by 0 bases and J by 4 bases, with 5 bases of the junction left unmatched. The CDR3 spans 17 residues. Germline CDR1 MNHEY, CDR2 SVGAGI. The CDR3 protein is CASSYSAGGAGANVLTF. The DNA for the CDR3 is TGTGCCAGCAGTTACTCAGCAGGGGGCGCCGGGGCCAACGTCCTGACTTTC.

There are many counts of this clonotype. The chain carries TRBV12-3 or TRBV12-4 and TRBJ2-3; D might be TRBD2 (6 bases). V was clipped by 5 bases and J by 2 bases, with 17 bases between them. The CDR3 consists of 16 residues. The CDR3 loop reads CASSGGRDSFTDTQYF. CDR3 nucleotide sequence: TGTGCCAGCAGTGGGGGTAGGGACTCCTTCACAGATACGCAGTATTTT.

This clonotype was counted at least ten times. This chain connects TRBV10-3 to TRBJ1-5; unclear D gene. The V and J ends lost 3 bases and 3 bases respectively, with 12 bases between them. The germline V gene has CDR1 ENHRY and CDR2 SYGVKD. This CDR3 is 15 amino acids long. The CDR3 here is CAISDMGGVNQPQHF. CDR3 DNA sequence: TGTGCCATCAGTGATATGGGAGGCGTCAATCAGCCCCAGCATTTT.

This clonotype was recorded at least ten times. The rearrangement links TRBV27 to TRBJ1-2, with D possibly matching TRBD1 (6 bases). The CDR3 runs to 15 residues. Trimming cost V 4 bases and J 7 bases, with 19 bases left between them. Looked up from germline, CDR1 is MNHEY and CDR2 is SMNVEV (reference sequence). This chain's CDR3 is CASSSTGHGRGGYTF. In DNA, the CDR3 is TGTGCCAGCAGTTCCACAGGGCATGGCCGCGGTGGCTACACCTTC.

Many counts were recorded for this clonotype. The gene calls are TRBV20-1 and TRBJ2-3, with unresolved D. The CDR3 has 13 amino acids. Germline CDR1 and CDR2: DFQATT and SNEGSKA (reference sequence). The ends were cut back, 5 bases at V and 4 bases at J, with 13 bases in the middle. CDR3 DNA: TGCAGTGCTGCGGAAAGGGCCGCAGATACGCAGTATTTT. Its translation is CSAAERAADTQYF.

This clonotype has ten or more counts. The chain uses TRBV20-1 and TRBJ2-7; no clear D gene. The CDR3 is made up of 16 amino acids. CDR1 is DFQATT and CDR2 is SNEGSKA in the germline V gene (reference sequence). Deletions cut 1 base from V and 2 bases from J, with 18 bases between. CDR3 nucleotides: TGCAGTGCTAGAGCGGGTTCGGCTGGCGGACCCTACGAGCAGTACTTC. It yields the protein CSARAGSAGGPYEQYF.

This clonotype has a count of ten or more. This chain joins TRBV3-1 and TRBJ2-5; TRBD2 is a possible D gene (5 bases). Trimming cost V 1 base and J 5 bases, with 8 bases left between them. This CDR3 has 13 residues. CDR1 and CDR2 from the germline V gene are LGHDT and YNNKEL (reference sequence). Written as DNA, the CDR3 is TGTGCCAGCAGCCAAGGGACTTTCGAGACCCAGTACTTC. This translates into CASSQGTFETQYF.

DNA for the CDR3: TGTGCCAGCAGCTCCCTGACAGGGAACACTGAAGCTTTCTTT. It yields the protein CASSSLTGNTEAFF. The V call is TRBV3-1, the J call TRBJ1-1; a possible D gene is TRBD1 (6 bases). The CDR3 loop spans 14 amino acids. Germline V gene data show CDR1 as LGHDT and CDR2 as YNNKEL (reference sequence). V lost 5 bases and J lost 1, with 11 bases in between.

This clonotype was counted many times. The chain employs TRBV5-1 and TRBJ2-7; 7 nucleotides agree with TRBD1. CDR3 length: 15 amino acids. With V trimmed by 0 bases and J by 0 bases, 3 bases remained unmatched. Germline loops: CDR1 SGHRS, CDR2 YFSETQ. CDR3 coding DNA: TGCGCCAGCAGCTTGGTAAGGGACAGCTCCTACGAGCAGTACTTC. It specifies CASSLVRDSSYEQYF.

V is TRBV7-9 and J is TRBJ2-5; D perhaps matches TRBD2 (5 bases). Per germline, CDR1 SEHNR and CDR2 FQNEAQ (reference sequence). CDR3 length: 14 residues. Trimming pared 5 bases from V and 1 base from J, leaving 11 bases between. CDR3 loop: CASSRGAAQETQYF. DNA of the CDR3: TGTGCCAGCAGCCGGGGAGCGGCCCAAGAGACCCAGTACTTC.

This clonotype was detected ten times or more. The rearrangement joins TRBV28 to TRBJ1-5; D gene uncertain. The CDR3 consists of 13 residues. Germline V CDR1 and CDR2: MDHEN, SYDVKM. Trimming took off 2 bases at V and 4 bases at J, with 6 bases between the two ends. The CDR3 nucleotides read TGTGCCAGCAGTTTAGGGAGGAATCAGCCCCAGCATTTT. It codes for CASSLGRNQPQHF. The whole variable domain, filled in from reference TRBV28 and TRBJ1-5, reads DVKVTQSSRYLVKRTGEKVFLECVQDMDHENMFWYRQDPGLGLRLIYFSYDVKMKEKGDIPEGYSVSREKKERFSLILESASTNQTSMYLCASSLGRNQPQHFGDGTRLSIL.

This clonotype was found many times. This chain uses TRBV7-7 with TRBJ2-5; possibly TRBD1 for D (6 bases). The CDR3 length is 14 residues. Trimming removed 5 bases from V and 4 bases from J, with 14 bases in between. Germline loops: CDR1 SSHAT, CDR2 FNYEAQ (reference sequence). This chain's CDR3 is CASSRTGTTETQYF. The CDR3 coding sequence is TGTGCCAGCAGCCGAACCGGGACAACAGAGACCCAGTACTTC.

This clonotype was picked up many times. The rearrangement uses TRBV20-1 and TRBJ1-2; 9 bases fit TRBD1. The germline CDR1 and CDR2 sequences are DFQATT and SNEGSKA (reference sequence). V trimming: 3 bases; J trimming: 4 bases; junction bases outside the gene matches: 3. The CDR3 consists of 13 residues. The CDR3 here is CSARGDRAYGYTF. CDR3 sequence (DNA): TGCAGTGCTAGGGGGGACAGGGCCTATGGCTACACCTTC.

The chain uses TRBV7-2 and TRBJ2-3; 8 bases map to TRBD2. Unmatched junction bases numbered 2, after V lost 1 base and J lost 5 bases. The CDR3 runs 14 residues. Germline loops: CDR1 SGHTA, CDR2 FQGNSA. The CDR3, as DNA: TGTGCCAGCAGCTTAGGACTAGCGCAAGATACGCAGTATTTT. It encodes CASSLGLAQDTQYF.

This chain connects TRBV12-3 or TRBV12-4 to TRBJ2-3, with a possible D match to TRBD2 (6 bases). The CDR3 spans 15 residues. V lost 4 bases, J lost 6 bases, and 17 bases lay in between. CDR3: CASSSSGSSRDTQYF. CDR3 in DNA: TGTGCCAGCAGTTCGAGCGGGTCAAGTCGGGATACGCAGTATTTT.

This clonotype has at least ten counts. This sequence joins TRBV5-1 and TRBJ1-1; D not resolved. This CDR3 comprises 13 residues. V was pared by 0 bases and J by 5 bases, with 8 bases between. Per the germline V gene, CDR1 is SGHRS and CDR2 is YFSETQ. CDR3 residues: CASSLGTATEAFF. In DNA form, the CDR3 reads TGCGCCAGCAGCTTGGGGACGGCTACTGAAGCTTTCTTT. Using reference TRBV5-1 and TRBJ1-1 for the parts outside the CDR3, the full variable domain is KAGVTQTPRYLIKTRGQQVTLSCSPISGHRSVSWYQQTPGQGLQFLFEYFSETQRNKGNFPGRFSGRQFSNSRSEMNVSTLELGDSALYLCASSLGTATEAFFGQGTRLTVV.

This clonotype was observed at least ten times. The chain combines TRBV10-3 with TRBJ2-2, with TRBD1 matching 12 bases. This CDR3 spans 15 amino acids. Unmatched junction bases numbered 5, after V lost 6 bases and J lost 6 bases. Germline CDR1 is ENHRY and CDR2 is SYGVKD. The CDR3 coding sequence is TGTGCCATCAGCGGGACAGGGGGCAAAGCCGGGGAGCTGTTTTTT. Protein product: CAISGTGGKAGELFF.

This clonotype has ten or more counts. This sequence joins TRBV6-5 and TRBJ1-1; D ambiguous. The V gene lost 3 bases and the J gene lost 0 bases, with 8 bases spanning the gap. This CDR3 spans 14 amino acids. The germline CDR1 and CDR2 sequences are MNHEY and SVGAGI. The CDR3 region is CASSYNRVNTEAFF. The CDR3 nucleotides are TGTGCCAGCAGTTATAATAGGGTGAACACTGAAGCTTTCTTT.

This clonotype was counted ten times or more. This chain links TRBV19 with TRBJ2-7; 8 bases are shared with TRBD2. The CDR3 length is 15 residues. After removal of 4 bases from V and 0 bases from J, the junction contained 5 bases not matched to a gene. CDR1 is LNHDA, CDR2 SQIVND, per germline (reference sequence). Written as DNA, the CDR3 is TGTGCCAGTAGTAGGGGAGCGGGGGACTCCTACGAGCAGTACTTC. It specifies CASSRGAGDSYEQYF.

This chain links TRBV11-2 with TRBJ2-7, with D unresolved. Germline CDR1 reads SGHAT; CDR2 reads FQNNGV. Trimming cost V 4 bases and J 3 bases, with 16 bases left between them. The CDR3 spans 15 residues. The CDR3 loop reads CASSSRPQLRYEQYF. The DNA of the CDR3 is TGTGCCAGCAGCTCCCGGCCGCAGTTACGCTACGAGCAGTACTTC.

This clonotype was seen at least ten times. V and J are TRBV7-9 and TRBJ2-6; 8 bases are shared with TRBD1. CDR3 size: 16 residues. J lost 1 base, V lost 4 bases, and 3 bases had no gene match. Germline values: CDR1 SEHNR, CDR2 FQNEAQ (reference sequence). CDR3 region: CASSSRTGSGANVLTF. Written as DNA, the CDR3 is TGTGCCAGCAGCTCACGGACAGGGTCTGGGGCCAACGTCCTGACTTTC.

The rearrangement uses TRBV12-3 or TRBV12-4 and TRBJ1-2; D gene unclear. The V gene lost 6 bases and the J gene lost 9 bases, with 8 bases spanning the gap. This CDR3 has 10 residues. CDR3 sequence reads: CASSLLSYTF. In DNA, the CDR3 is TGTGCCAGCAGCCTCCTTAGCTACACCTTC.

This clonotype was observed at least ten times. The rearrangement joins TRBV6-1 to TRBJ1-1; 8 positions match TRBD1. Germline CDR1 is MNHNS and CDR2 is SASEGT. The length of the CDR3 is 13 residues. V was pared by 8 bases and J by 8 bases, with 10 bases of the junction left unmatched. The CDR3 region has the DNA TGTGCCAGCGGAAGGACAGGGCTCCGGGAAGCTTTCTTT. It is translated as CASGRTGLREAFF.

This clonotype was recorded many times. The chain uses TRBV12-3 or TRBV12-4 and TRBJ1-5; unclear D gene. V was clipped by 1 base and J by 7 bases, with 11 bases between them. The CDR3 covers 14 residues. CDR3 DNA: TGTGCCAGCAGTTTAGAGCACCTGTCACAGCCCCAGCATTTT. Translated: CASSLEHLSQPQHF.